This T cell receptor beta chain was sequenced in a study of blood T cell repertoires in COVID-19. For the study at large: Sites across the United States, Italy and Spain contributed samples from acute and convalescent COVID-19. The cDNA or gDNA used as material had been derived from T cells, B-cell-depleted T cells, or PBMCs.

In the source study's methods: The assay estimated nucleated cells by amplifying reference gene primers. Profiling relied on immunoSEQ multiplex PCR, and the TCRdb table lists in-frame clones only, not all of them. That table supplies the V and J calls and clone size; D and trimming were determined from the DNA. Among 200,000 to 300,000 clones listed, roughly 81% were seen once. The CDR3 has 15 amino acids. CDR1 is SNHLY, CDR2 FYNNEI, per germline. V trimming: 4 bases; J trimming: 4 bases; junction bases outside the gene matches: 4. The chain couples TRBV2 to TRBJ2-1, with 10 bases matching TRBD1. This sequence originates from a man aged 45 to 65 with acute or convalescent COVID-19. Sequenced input: peripheral blood. DNA of the CDR3: TGTGCCAGCAGTGGGGGACAGGGGTTTTACAATGAGCAGTTCTTC. It encodes CASSGGQGFYNEQFF.